This TCR beta chain was obtained from a study of blood T cells in healthy people across ages. Caucasian, healthy and from Russia, the donors were aged between 6 and 90. It was with a sample-barcoded 5' primer and a J-beta primer mix that a second PCR of about 7 to 12 cycles was run. TCRdb reanalysed the 5' RACE reads using MiXCR and keeps one entry per CDR3 protein. Altogether 600,000 to 900,000 distinct CDR3 sequences are present, about a quarter being singletons, with the ten largest covering less than 3.5%. The table lists this clonotype with a few counts. With 0 bases removed from V and 10 bases from J, the gap between germline ends came to 15 bases. Germline assignment: CDR1 LGHNA and CDR2 YNFKEQ. The CDR3 runs 14 residues. These data also formed part of another study, on T cells of mothers and their children.

This chain links TRBV4-2 with TRBJ1-1; no reliable D call. The receptor was isolated from a boy younger than 18 in good health. The source material was blood. Written as DNA, the CDR3 is TGTGCCAGCAGCCAAGATGGAAGGGCTCGGGTAGCTTTCTTT. This gives the protein CASSQDGRARVAFF.